The next 30 T cell receptor beta chains were all read from a single sample in a study of regulatory T cells in long-lasting Graves disease. The TCR beta library used iRepertoire HTBI primers with Arm-PCR amplification of CDR3. MiXCR, run by TCRdb on the multiplex PCR reads, gives a single entry per CDR3 protein. The repertoire holds 300,000 to 400,000 distinct CDR3 sequences, with about 20% as singletons. The sample's time point: persistent/refractory GD, antithyroid drugs over 5 years with positive TRAb. PBMC RNA was the source of the TCR library. The source was peripheral blood mononuclear cells (PBMCs), collected when the disease was refractory, from a patient treated with antithyroid drugs. The origin of the receptors is a female donor with Graves disease.

The genes are TRBV19 and TRBJ1-2; D uncertain. V was shortened by 9 bases and J by 2 bases, with 16 bases between the two germline ends. Germline V CDR1 and CDR2: LNHDA, SQIVND (reference sequence). The CDR3 has 14 residues. The CDR3 loop reads CASSAVGQNYGYTF. Here the CDR3 DNA reads TGTGCCAGCTCCGCTGTAGGGCAGAACTATGGCTACACCTTC.

This clonotype was seen a single time. V usage is TRBV5-4 and J usage is TRBJ1-6; D unclear. With 4 bases removed from V and 8 bases from J, the gap between germline ends came to 16 bases. Germline CDR1 is SGHNT and CDR2 is YYREEE (reference sequence). The CDR3 loop spans 15 amino acids. This chain's CDR3 is CASSPGSPKDSPLHF. CDR3 coding DNA: TGTGCCAGCAGCCCGGGGAGCCCCAAAGATTCACCCCTCCACTTT.

Many counts were recorded for this clonotype. CDR3: CSASLREETQYF. The CDR3 DNA reads TGCAGTGCTAGTTTAAGGGAAGAGACCCAGTACTTC. The chain couples TRBV20-1 to TRBJ2-5; no clear D. The V end was cut by 3 bases, the J end by 3 bases, with 8 bases between. Per the germline V gene, CDR1 is DFQATT and CDR2 is SNEGSKA (reference sequence). The CDR3 sequence is 12 residues long.

This rearrangement joins TRBV19 to TRBJ2-7; D might be TRBD1 (5 bases). Trimming pared 4 bases from V and 2 bases from J, leaving 12 bases between. This CDR3 is built from 14 residues. Germline V gives CDR1 LNHDA, CDR2 SQIVND (reference sequence). DNA of the CDR3: TGTGCCAGTAGTACACAGACAGTGCCCTACGAGCAGTACTTC. This gives the protein CASSTQTVPYEQYF.

The table lists this clonotype with a few counts. The rearrangement links TRBV10-3 to TRBJ1-5, with D unresolved. Trimming left V 2 bases short and J 0 bases short, with 14 bases between. The germline gives CDR1 ENHRY, CDR2 SYGVKD. The CDR3 is made up of 17 amino acids. The CDR3 DNA reads TGTGCCATCAGTGAGAATAACTACGCATATAGCAATCAGCCCCAGCATTTT. Translating gives CAISENNYAYSNQPQHF.

This clonotype was seen only a few times. The CDR3, as DNA: TGTGCCAGCTCACCATCCCACCCGACAGGGGACTATGGCTACACCTTC. Its translation is CASSPSHPTGDYGYTF. The chain employs TRBV18 and TRBJ1-2; 8 bases match TRBD1. The CDR3 runs to 16 residues. V lost 2 bases, J lost 3 bases, and 8 bases stayed unmatched. Germline V lookup: CDR1 KGHSH, CDR2 LQKENI.

This clonotype was detected many times. J is TRBJ2-7 and V is TRBV18; the D gene could be TRBD1 or TRBD2 (5 bases each). This CDR3 has 13 residues. The germline V and J ends were trimmed by 2 bases and 6 bases, with 11 bases remaining between them. Per germline, CDR1 KGHSH and CDR2 LQKENI. CDR3 loop: CASSPNPGTEQYF. CDR3 DNA: TGTGCCAGCTCACCAAACCCGGGGACCGAGCAGTACTTC.

This clonotype has a count of ten or more. The chain recombines TRBV11-2 with TRBJ1-2; D gene uncertain. This CDR3 has 14 amino acids. Trimming shortened V by 1 base and J by 4 bases, and 10 bases separated the two germline ends. Germline CDR1 is SGHAT and CDR2 is FQNNGV. This chain's CDR3 is CASSLVVSTYGYTF. CDR3 DNA: TGTGCCAGCAGCTTAGTGGTGTCAACCTATGGCTACACCTTC.

Ten or more counts support this clonotype. The chain couples TRBV11-2 to TRBJ2-7, with D unclear. Germline V gene lookup returns CDR1 SGHAT and CDR2 FQNNGV. The length of the CDR3 is 16 residues. Trimming took off 1 base at V and 1 base at J, with 14 bases between the two ends. In nucleotides, the CDR3 is TGTGCCAGCAGCTTAGTAGAAACCACAATGTCCTACGAGCAGTACTTC. Its protein is CASSLVETTMSYEQYF.

This chain connects TRBV4-1 to TRBJ1-5; possibly TRBD1 for D (5 bases). V lost 5 bases and J 7 bases, leaving 18 bases between the germline ends. Looked up from germline, CDR1 is MGHRA and CDR2 is YSYEKL. This CDR3 comprises 15 residues. CDR3 sequence reads: CASSEIGDRGQPQHF. In DNA form, the CDR3 reads TGCGCCAGCAGCGAAATTGGGGACCGAGGGCAGCCCCAGCATTTT.

This clonotype has ten or more counts. V and J are TRBV12-3 or TRBV12-4 and TRBJ1-5, with 7 bases aligning to TRBD1. The CDR3 has 14 amino acids. The V and J ends lost 7 bases and 4 bases, in that order; junction bases with no gene match: 7. CDR3 region: CASNRQGSNQPQHF. DNA for the CDR3: TGTGCCAGCAATCGACAGGGATCGAATCAGCCCCAGCATTTT.

This clonotype was observed a few times. The chain combines TRBV19 with TRBJ2-7, with D possibly TRBD2 on 6 matching bases. CDR1 is LNHDA, CDR2 SQIVND, per germline (reference sequence). V was pared by 3 bases and J by 1 base, with 10 bases between. This CDR3 is 14 amino acids long. The chain's CDR3 is CASSMVAGSYEQYF. CDR3 DNA sequence: TGTGCCAGTAGTATGGTGGCGGGGTCCTACGAGCAGTACTTC.

This chain uses TRBV19 with TRBJ1-6; D unresolved. V was shortened by 3 bases and J by 10 bases, with 10 bases between the two germline ends. This CDR3 has 13 residues. CDR1 and CDR2 (germline): LNHDA, SQIVND (reference sequence). The CDR3 here is CASSIEEQSPLHF. Here the CDR3 DNA reads TGTGCCAGTAGTATCGAGGAGCAGTCACCCCTCCACTTT.

This clonotype has only a few counts. The chain links TRBV29-1 to TRBJ1-3; the D is unclear. CDR3 length: 13 amino acids. Germline lookup yields CDR1 SQVTM and CDR2 ANQGSEA. Between the trimmed V and J ends, which lost 4 bases and 0 bases, there was a span of 7 bases. CDR3: CSVGLLSGNTIYF. DNA for the CDR3: TGCAGCGTTGGGTTGCTCTCTGGAAACACCATATATTTT.

J is TRBJ2-5 and V is TRBV18, with no clear D. CDR1 KGHSH and CDR2 LQKENI come from the germline V gene. CDR3 size: 13 residues. V lost 3 bases, J lost 0 bases, and 5 bases lay in between. The CDR3 region is CASSPRDQETQYF. The CDR3 DNA follows: TGTGCCAGCTCACCTAGGGACCAAGAGACCCAGTACTTC.

A remark on this clonotype: This clone may be a read error of a much larger clone one base away. This chain connects TRBV20-1 to TRBJ1-1; no firm D call. CDR1 is DFQATT and CDR2 is SNEGSKA in the germline V gene (reference sequence). This CDR3 region has 11 residues. Deletions cut 5 bases from V and 3 bases from J, with 7 bases between. The CDR3 is CSADYDTEAFF. CDR3 DNA sequence: TGCAGTGCTGACTATGACACTGAAGCTTTCTTT.

This chain uses TRBV7-2 with TRBJ1-2; the D is unclear. Germline CDR1 reads SGHTA; CDR2 reads FQGNSA. The CDR3 runs 12 residues. The V end was cut by 0 bases, the J end by 7 bases, with 6 bases between. The CDR3 loop reads CASSLARGGYTF. The CDR3, as DNA: TGTGCCAGCAGCTTAGCCCGGGGTGGCTACACCTTC.

The chain couples TRBV12-3 or TRBV12-4 to TRBJ1-2; D not certain. Trimming removed 6 bases from V and 2 bases from J, with 10 bases in between. CDR3 size: 13 residues. DNA for the CDR3: TGTGCCAGCAGGGGAGACTTAAACTATGGCTACACCTTC. Translated: CASRGDLNYGYTF.

This clonotype was observed a handful of times. The chain is built from TRBV5-1 and TRBJ1-4; unclear D gene. CDR3 size: 16 residues. From germline, CDR1 is SGHRS and CDR2 YFSETQ. V lost 0 bases to trimming and J lost 0 bases, with 9 bases between them. The CDR3 nucleotides are TGCGCCAGCAGCTTGGTTGGTATAGCAACTAATGAAAAACTGTTTTTT. Residues: CASSLVGIATNEKLFF.

This clonotype was counted ten times or more. The chain uses TRBV7-2 and TRBJ2-7, with D tentatively TRBD1 (6 bases). The CDR3 is 16 residues long. Germline values: CDR1 SGHTA, CDR2 FQGNSA. V lost 4 bases, J lost 3 bases, and 19 bases lay in between. CDR3 sequence: CASSSRGEDSLYEQYF. CDR3 nucleotides: TGTGCCAGCAGCTCACGCGGAGAGGACAGTCTCTACGAGCAGTACTTC. The variable domain in full, with the rest retrieved from reference TRBV7-2 and TRBJ2-7, is GAGVSQSPSNKVTEKGKDVELRCDPISGHTALYWYRQSLGQGLEFLIYFQGNSAPDKSGLPSDRFSAERTGGSVSTLTIQRTQQEDSAVYLCASSSRGEDSLYEQYFGPGTRLTVT.

This clonotype was observed many times. V and J are TRBV7-8 and TRBJ1-6; weak D call: TRBD1 (6 bases). The CDR3 has 16 amino acids. Germline V lookup: CDR1 SGHVS, CDR2 FQNEAQ. V lost 4 bases, J lost 9 bases, and 19 bases lay in between. The CDR3 loop is CASSSGHRATISPLHF. The CDR3 DNA reads TGTGCCAGCAGCTCGGGGCACAGGGCCACAATTTCACCCCTCCACTTT. Based on the CDR3 plus reference TRBV7-8 and TRBJ1-6, the full variable domain is GAGVSQSPRYKVAKRGQDVALRCDPISGHVSLFWYQQALGQGPEFLTYFQNEAQLDKSGLPSDRFFAERPEGSVSTLKIQRTQQEDSAVYLCASSSGHRATISPLHFGNGTRLTVT.

There are many counts of this clonotype. The chain combines TRBV2 with TRBJ1-2; 7 bases align to TRBD1. The CDR3 covers 13 residues. The germline V gene has CDR1 SNHLY and CDR2 FYNNEI. Unmatched junction bases numbered 10, after V lost 10 bases and J lost 5 bases. The CDR3 region is CANYHGTAYGYTF. CDR3 DNA sequence: TGTGCCAACTACCATGGGACAGCTTATGGCTACACCTTC.

This clonotype has a count of ten or more. J is TRBJ1-5 and V is TRBV20-1; TRBD1 is a possible D gene (6 bases). Per the germline V gene, CDR1 is DFQATT and CDR2 is SNEGSKA (reference sequence). The CDR3 length is 14 residues. With 4 bases removed from V and 1 base from J, the gap between germline ends came to 11 bases. CDR3 loop: CSATSGGSNQPQHF. The CDR3 DNA follows: TGCAGTGCTACTTCGGGGGGCAGCAATCAGCCCCAGCATTTT.

This clonotype turned up a few times. The gene calls are TRBV9 and TRBJ1-1, with no clear D. There are 14 residues in the CDR3. Germline assignment: CDR1 SGDLS and CDR2 YYNGEE. Trimming removed 0 bases from V and 2 bases from J, with 8 bases in between. The chain's CDR3 is CASSVGRDNTEAFF. The CDR3, as DNA: TGTGCCAGCAGCGTAGGACGGGATAACACTGAAGCTTTCTTT.

This clonotype was seen many times. The V and J genes are TRBV3-1 and TRBJ2-7; 9 bases map to TRBD2. After removal of 3 bases from V and 0 bases from J, the junction contained 9 bases not matched to a gene. This CDR3 spans 17 amino acids. The germline gives CDR1 LGHDT, CDR2 YNNKEL (reference sequence). The CDR3 sequence is CASSHAHLAGSSYEQYF. The DNA for the CDR3 is TGTGCCAGCAGCCACGCCCACCTAGCGGGGAGCTCCTACGAGCAGTACTTC.

The gene calls are TRBV18 and TRBJ2-5; D may be TRBD1 (6 bases). The CDR3 loop spans 19 amino acids. Trimming removed 0 bases at V and 0 bases at J, with 20 bases between. CDR1 and CDR2 from the germline V gene are KGHSH and LQKENI. CDR3 coding DNA: TGTGCCAGCTCACCACCGGTTTCCAACAGGGTGGGCTACCAAGAGACCCAGTACTTC. Protein sequence: CASSPPVSNRVGYQETQYF.

This clonotype was seen at least ten times. The chain uses TRBV6-5 and TRBJ1-5; D unclear. The CDR3 length is 16 residues. CDR1 and CDR2 from the germline V gene are MNHEY and SVGAGI. V shed 0 bases and J shed 5 bases, with 14 bases lying between them. The CDR3 bases are TGTGCCAGCAGTTACTCGAGTAGGAGGGCGGATCAGCCCCAGCATTTT. It yields the protein CASSYSSRRADQPQHF.

This clonotype was detected a few times. This chain joins TRBV6-9 and TRBJ2-1; D possibly corresponds to TRBD1 (5 bases). This CDR3 contains 12 residues. Germline V gene lookup returns CDR1 MNHGY and CDR2 SVAAGI. V was shortened by 4 bases and J by 15 bases, with 16 bases between the two germline ends. The CDR3 DNA follows: TGTGCCAGCAGTTTACGTTCAGGGTTGCCGTTCTTC. It is translated as CASSLRSGLPFF.

The chain uses TRBV3-1 and TRBJ2-3; 7 nucleotides align to TRBD2. Looked up from germline, CDR1 is LGHDT and CDR2 is YNNKEL (reference sequence). After removal of 8 bases from V and 6 bases from J, the junction contained 14 bases not matched to a gene. This CDR3 is 15 amino acids long. CDR3 region: CASGLSGFIRDTQYF. The CDR3 DNA follows: TGTGCCAGCGGTCTTAGCGGGTTCATCAGGGATACGCAGTATTTT.

This chain links TRBV27 with TRBJ1-5, with a weak D call TRBD1 (5 bases). V lost 5 bases to trimming and J lost 2 bases, with 16 bases between them. CDR1 and CDR2 from the germline V gene are MNHEY and SMNVEV (reference sequence). The CDR3 extends over 16 amino acids. The CDR3 sequence: CASSQQGAIRNQPQHF. In DNA, the CDR3 is TGTGCCAGCAGTCAGCAGGGAGCTATACGCAATCAGCCCCAGCATTTT.